This T cell receptor (beta chain) was recorded in a study of T-cell reconstitution after alpha-beta-depleted transplantation in children. General study findings and limits: T cells produced anew were the main source of T-cell counts and diversity one year after transplant. Where alpha-beta T cells came from about two months after transplant was reportedly several hundred expanded graft clones.

Preparation of the TCRbeta library was carried out with unique molecular identifiers. MiXCR, run by TCRdb on the PCR reads, gives a single entry per CDR3 protein. The table has about 590,000 distinct CDR3 sequences, over 10% seen once. A word on this clonotype: Its antigen is as yet unknown.

This specimen was PBMCs, mostly from graft donor cells, taken 360 days after TCRalphabeta/CD19-depleted stem cell transplant. This receptor was identified in a male patient younger than 18 who had a stem cell transplant for acute myeloid leukemia, so the T cells may come from the graft donor.

CDR3 nucleotides: TGTGCCAGCAGCCAGATTACTAGCATAAGCACAGATACGCAGTATTTT. Its protein product is CASSQITSISTDTQYF. The chain carries TRBV7-2 and TRBJ2-3, with D possibly matching TRBD2 (6 bases). The CDR3 is made up of 16 amino acids. Trimming took off 5 bases at V and 0 bases at J, with 15 bases between the two ends. Germline assignment: CDR1 SGHTA and CDR2 FQGNSA.